These 3 T cell receptor beta chains originate from one sample sequenced in a study of CXCR3-negative and CXCR3-positive naive CD8 T cells. It was by 5' RACE with UMI labels that the TRB cDNA libraries were prepared. TCRdb re-called the 5' RACE reads, yielding one record per CDR3 amino acid sequence without DNA. This listing includes about 90,000 distinct CDR3 sequences. Study-level points and caveats: CXCR3-positive naive cells carried more hydrophobic TRB CDR3s than CXCR3-negative ones.

No antigen is known for these receptors. The specimen was naive CXCR3+ CD8+ T cells from blood. Documented subset: CD45RO-CCR7+CD27+CD95- naive CD8+ T cells expressing CXCR3 (TNR3+). Every receptor here comes from a human donor in good health. Some clones in this sample may be carry-over from other donors' samples.

The gene calls are TRBV27 and TRBJ2-7; TCRdb designates TRBD1, a call that cannot be tested without DNA. Germline CDR1 reads MNHEY; CDR2 reads SMNVEV (reference sequence). This CDR3 spans 14 amino acids. The CDR3 region is CASSLAGSNYEQYF.

CDR3 region: CASSQGQGLSGGLFF. V and J are TRBV4-1 and TRBJ2-2; TCRdb's D call of TRBD1 is untestable without DNA. CDR1 is MGHRA, CDR2 YSYEKL, per germline. This CDR3 contains 15 residues.

The J gene is TRBJ1-2, the V gene TRBV29-1. Germline-derived CDR1 and CDR2 are SQVTM and ANQGSEA. This CDR3 has 11 amino acids. Here the CDR3 reads CSAQTNYGYTF.